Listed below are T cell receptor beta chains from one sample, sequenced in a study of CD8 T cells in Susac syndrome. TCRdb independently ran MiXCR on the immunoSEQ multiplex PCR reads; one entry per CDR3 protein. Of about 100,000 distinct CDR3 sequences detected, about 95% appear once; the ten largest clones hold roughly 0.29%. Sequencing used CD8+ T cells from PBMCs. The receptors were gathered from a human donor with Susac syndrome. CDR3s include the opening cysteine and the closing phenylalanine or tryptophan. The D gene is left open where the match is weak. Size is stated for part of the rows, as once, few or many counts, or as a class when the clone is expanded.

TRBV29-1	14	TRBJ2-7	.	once	CSVEGSRAPYEQYF	TGCAGCGTTGAGGGGTCCAGGGCTCCCTACGAGCAGTACTTC
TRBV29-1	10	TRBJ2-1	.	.	CSVGQAAEFF	TGCAGCGTTGGTCAGGCGGCCGAGTTCTTC
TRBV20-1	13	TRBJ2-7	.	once	CSAPNLRSYEQYF	TGCAGTGCTCCCAATTTGAGGTCCTACGAGCAGTACTTC
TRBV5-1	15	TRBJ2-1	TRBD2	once	CASSLVTGGNDEQFF	TGCGCCAGCAGCTTGGTAACGGGGGGGAACGATGAGCAGTTCTTC
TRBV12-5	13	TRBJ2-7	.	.	CASGTARGYEQYF	TGTGCTAGTGGTACTGCCAGGGGCTACGAGCAGTACTTC
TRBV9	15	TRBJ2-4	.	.	CASSVGRAAKNIQYF	TGTGCCAGCAGCGTAGGTCGGGCAGCCAAAAACATTCAGTACTTC
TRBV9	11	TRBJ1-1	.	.	CASSEHTEAFF	TGTGCCAGCAGCGAACACACTGAAGCTTTCTTT
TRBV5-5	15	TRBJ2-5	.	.	CASSLGIRPQETQYF	TGTGCCAGCAGCTTGGGTATCCGACCCCAGGAGACCCAGTACTTC
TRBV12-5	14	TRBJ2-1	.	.	CASGLGLVNHEQFF	TGTGCTAGTGGTTTGGGACTAGTAAACCATGAGCAGTTCTTC
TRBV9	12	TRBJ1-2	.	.	CASSVENSGYTF	TGTGCCAGCAGCGTAGAAAACAGCGGCTACACCTTC
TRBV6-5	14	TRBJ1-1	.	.	CASSYFRLRSEAFF	TGTGCCAGCAGTTACTTTCGGCTGCGCTCTGAAGCTTTCTTT
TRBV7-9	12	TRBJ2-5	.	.	CASSRTLETQYF	TGTGCCAGCAGCCGGACGCTGGAGACCCAGTACTTC
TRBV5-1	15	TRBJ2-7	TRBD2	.	CASSSREGRGEEQYF	TGCGCCAGCAGCTCAAGGGAGGGCCGTGGTGAGGAGCAGTACTTC
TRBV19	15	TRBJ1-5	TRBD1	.	CASSIQDRPLQPQHF	TGTGCCAGTAGTATTCAGGACAGGCCTCTTCAGCCCCAGCATTTT
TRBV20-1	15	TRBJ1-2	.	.	CSARDRQGIRYGYTF	TGCAGTGCTAGAGATCGGCAGGGTATACGATATGGCTACACCTTC
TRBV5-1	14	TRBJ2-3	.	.	CASSLEGGVDTQYF	TGCGCCAGCAGCTTGGAGGGCGGGGTAGATACGCAGTATTTT
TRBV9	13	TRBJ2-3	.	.	CASSVNTADTQYF	TGTGCCAGCAGCGTAAACACAGCGGATACGCAGTATTTT
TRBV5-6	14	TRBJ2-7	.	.	CASSQEGRRYEQYF	TGTGCCAGCAGCCAGGAGGGGAGGAGGTACGAGCAGTACTTC
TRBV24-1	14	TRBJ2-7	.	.	CATPVGPNSYEQYF	TGTGCCACCCCCGTGGGCCCGAACTCCTACGAGCAGTACTTC
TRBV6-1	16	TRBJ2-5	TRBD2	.	CASSDGPSGAWETQYF	TGTGCCAGCAGTGACGGGCCTAGCGGAGCCTGGGAGACCCAGTACTTC
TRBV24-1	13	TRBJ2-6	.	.	CAIYRAGANVLTF	TGTGCCATCTACAGGGCTGGGGCCAACGTCCTGACTTTC
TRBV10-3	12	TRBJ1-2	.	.	CAVWTVGNGYTF	TGTGCCGTCTGGACAGTTGGCAATGGCTACACCTTC